This T cell receptor (beta chain) emerged from a study of blood T cell repertoires in COVID-19. Whole-study context: Some COVID-19 samples were acute and others convalescent; all came from the United States, Italy and Spain.

Seattle patient enrollment occurred during active infection, with longitudinal follow-up thereafter. Authors' analysis steps: Estimates of nucleated cell counts were drawn from the amplification of reference gene primers. Sequenced by immunoSEQ multiplex PCR; TCRdb stores in-frame clones only, minus some. The V and J calls and the clone size are those of that table, but D and trimming were determined from the DNA. The sample includes about 89,000 clones, nearly 80% seen only once; the top ten take roughly 6.3%. Sequenced: peripheral blood. The receptor was isolated from a man aged 70-80 years with COVID-19, enrolled during active disease.

CDR3 nucleotide sequence: TGTGCCAGCAGCCTCGGGACTAGCGCTAGACGGTCCTACGAGCAGTACTTC. This encodes CASSLGTSARRSYEQYF. The chain carries TRBV7-2 and TRBJ2-7; TRBD2 matches at 10 bases. The CDR3 consists of 17 residues. J gave up 1 base and V 5 bases, and 11 bases lay outside the gene matches. In germline, CDR1 is SGHTA, CDR2 FQGNSA.